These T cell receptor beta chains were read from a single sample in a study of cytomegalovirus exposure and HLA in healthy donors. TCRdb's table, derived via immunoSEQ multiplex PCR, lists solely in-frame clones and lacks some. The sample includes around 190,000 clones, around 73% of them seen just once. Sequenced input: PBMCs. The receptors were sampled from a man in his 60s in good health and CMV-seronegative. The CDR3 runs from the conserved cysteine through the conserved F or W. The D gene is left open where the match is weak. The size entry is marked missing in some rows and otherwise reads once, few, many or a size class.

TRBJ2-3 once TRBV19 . TGTGCCAGTAGTTCCCGTGATACGCAGTATTTT CASSSRDTQYF
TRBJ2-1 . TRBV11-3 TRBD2 TGTGCCAGCAGCTTGGGTAGAGGACTAGCGGGAGGGGGTGAGCAGTTCTTC CASSLGRGLAGGGEQFF
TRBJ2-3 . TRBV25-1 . TGTGCCAGCAGTGACGCGGGGAGCTCGACAGATACGCAGTATTTT CASSDAGSSTDTQYF
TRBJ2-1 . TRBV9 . TGTGCCAGCAGCGTAGATCACCAGGGTGAGCAGTTCTTC CASSVDHQGEQFF
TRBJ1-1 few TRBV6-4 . TGTGCCAGCAGTGAGAGTCCGAACACTGAAGCTTTCTTT CASSESPNTEAFF
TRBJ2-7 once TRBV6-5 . TGTGCCAGCAGGACCGACGGCGCGCGAGGATACGAGCAGTACTTC CASRTDGARGYEQYF
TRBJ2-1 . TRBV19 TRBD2 TGTGCCAGTAGTTTCATCAGCGGGAGCGGGTACAATGAGCAGTTCTTC CASSFISGSGYNEQFF
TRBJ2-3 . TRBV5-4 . TGTGCCAGCAGCTCGCCAGGGAACCCGAGTACGCAGTATTTT CASSSPGNPSTQYF
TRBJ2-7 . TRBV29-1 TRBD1 TGCAGCGTTTCCGCGGACAGGGGCGGCTACGAGCAGTACTTC CSVSADRGGYEQYF
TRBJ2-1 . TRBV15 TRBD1 TGTGCCACCAGCAGGACTGGACAGGGCGTTCGAGAGCAGTTCTTC CATSRTGQGVREQFF
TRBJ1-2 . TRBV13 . TGTGCCAGCAGCTTAGGAAGGTCAAACTATGGCTACCCCTTC CASSLGRSNYGYPF
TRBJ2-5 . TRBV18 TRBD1 TGTGCCAGCTCGAGGGACAGTCAAGAGACCCAGTACTTC CASSRDSQETQYF
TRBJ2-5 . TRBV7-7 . TGTGCCAGCAGCGCCTCGGGACACCTCCAAGAGACCCAGTACTTC CASSASGHLQETQYF
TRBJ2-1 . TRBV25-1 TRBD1 TGTGCCAGCAGTGGCCGGGACAGGGGGTTGATCTCCTACAATGAGCAGTTCTTC CASSGRDRGLISYNEQFF
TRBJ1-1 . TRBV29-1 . TGCAGCCATGTCACAGGGAACACTGAAGCTTTCTTT CSHVTGNTEAFF
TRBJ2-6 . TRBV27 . TGTGCCAGCAGTCCTCGACAGTCCCCGGCTTCGTCCGGGGCCAACGTCCTGACTTTC CASSPRQSPASSGANVLTF
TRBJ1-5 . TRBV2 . TGTGCCAGCAGTGAAGCGGCTTTAGCGTCGGGGGGGGATCAGCCCCAGCATTTT CASSEAALASGGDQPQHF
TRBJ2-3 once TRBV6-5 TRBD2 TGTGCCAGCAGTTACCGGACTAGCGGCACAGATACGCAGTATTTT CASSYRTSGTDTQYF
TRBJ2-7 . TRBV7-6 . TGTGCCAGCAGCGCCGGCGGGTACGAGCAGTACTTC CASSAGGYEQYF
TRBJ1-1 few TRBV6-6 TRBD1 TGTGCCAGCAGTCTCAAGGGGGCCGACACTGAAGCTTTCTTT CASSLKGADTEAFF
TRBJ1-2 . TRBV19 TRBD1 TGTGCCAGTAGCCGGGGGACAGGGGTCGGTGGCTACACCTTC CASSRGTGVGGYTF
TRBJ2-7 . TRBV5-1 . TGCGCCAGCAGCTTGGCCGTAGGCAGAGGGTCGTCCGAGCAGTACTTC CASSLAVGRGSSEQYF
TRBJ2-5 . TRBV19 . TGTGCCAGTAGTTCGGACAGACAAGAGACCCAGTACTTC CASSSDRQETQYF
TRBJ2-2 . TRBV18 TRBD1 TGTGCCAGCTCTCGGACAGGAAGGGGTACCGGGGAGCTGTTTTTT CASSRTGRGTGELFF
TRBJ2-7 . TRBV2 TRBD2 TGTGCCAGCAGTGAAGCGAGACTAGCGGGGTCCTACGAGCAGTACTTC CASSEARLAGSYEQYF